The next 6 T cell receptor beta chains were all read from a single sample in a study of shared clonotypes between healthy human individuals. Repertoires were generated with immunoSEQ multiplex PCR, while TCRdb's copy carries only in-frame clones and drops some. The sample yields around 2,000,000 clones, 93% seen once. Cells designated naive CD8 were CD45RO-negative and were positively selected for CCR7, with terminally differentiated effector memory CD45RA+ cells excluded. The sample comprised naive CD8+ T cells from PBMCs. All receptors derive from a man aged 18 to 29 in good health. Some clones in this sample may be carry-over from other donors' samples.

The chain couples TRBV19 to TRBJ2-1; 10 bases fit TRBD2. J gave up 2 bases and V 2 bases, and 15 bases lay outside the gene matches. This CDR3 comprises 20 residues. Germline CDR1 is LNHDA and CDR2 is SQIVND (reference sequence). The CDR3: CASSIYPDLSGRIAYNEQFF. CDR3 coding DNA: TGTGCCAGTAGTATATACCCCGACCTTAGCGGGAGGATCGCCTACAATGAGCAGTTCTTC.

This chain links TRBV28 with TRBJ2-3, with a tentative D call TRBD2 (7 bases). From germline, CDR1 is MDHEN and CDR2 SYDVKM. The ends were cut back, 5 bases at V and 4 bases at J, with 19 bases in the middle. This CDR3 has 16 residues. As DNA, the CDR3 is TGTGCCAGCAGTATCCCGGGGGGCAAGTTCGCAGATACGCAGTATTTT. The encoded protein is CASSIPGGKFADTQYF.

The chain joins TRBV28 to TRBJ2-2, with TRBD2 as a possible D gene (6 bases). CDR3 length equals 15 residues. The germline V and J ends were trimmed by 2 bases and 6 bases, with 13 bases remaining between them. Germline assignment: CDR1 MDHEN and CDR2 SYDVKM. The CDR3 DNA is TGTGCCAGCAGTTTAACCGGGAGAGGGCCCGGGGAGCTGTTTTTT. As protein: CASSLTGRGPGELFF.

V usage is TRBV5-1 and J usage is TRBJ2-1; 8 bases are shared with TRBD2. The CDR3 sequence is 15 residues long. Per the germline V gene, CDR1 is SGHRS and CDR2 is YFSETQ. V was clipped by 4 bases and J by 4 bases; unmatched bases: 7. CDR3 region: CASSDLSGSYNEQFF. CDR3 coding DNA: TGCGCCAGCAGCGATCTCAGCGGGAGTTACAATGAGCAGTTCTTC.

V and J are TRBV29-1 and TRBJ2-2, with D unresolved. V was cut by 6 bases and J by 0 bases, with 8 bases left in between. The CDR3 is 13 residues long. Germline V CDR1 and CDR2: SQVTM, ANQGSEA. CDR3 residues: CSVLGTNTGELFF. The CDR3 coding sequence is TGCAGCGTCTTAGGGACGAACACCGGGGAGCTGTTTTTT.

The chain's CDR3 is CASSTLTGLAAYLGDEQFF. CDR3 bases: TGTGCCAGCAGCACTCTGACCGGACTAGCGGCCTACTTAGGCGATGAGCAGTTCTTC. The chain couples TRBV28 to TRBJ2-1; the match to TRBD2 covers 10 bases. The V and J ends lost 6 bases and 8 bases, in that order; junction bases with no gene match: 22. CDR3 length: 19 amino acids. Per the germline V gene, CDR1 is MDHEN and CDR2 is SYDVKM.